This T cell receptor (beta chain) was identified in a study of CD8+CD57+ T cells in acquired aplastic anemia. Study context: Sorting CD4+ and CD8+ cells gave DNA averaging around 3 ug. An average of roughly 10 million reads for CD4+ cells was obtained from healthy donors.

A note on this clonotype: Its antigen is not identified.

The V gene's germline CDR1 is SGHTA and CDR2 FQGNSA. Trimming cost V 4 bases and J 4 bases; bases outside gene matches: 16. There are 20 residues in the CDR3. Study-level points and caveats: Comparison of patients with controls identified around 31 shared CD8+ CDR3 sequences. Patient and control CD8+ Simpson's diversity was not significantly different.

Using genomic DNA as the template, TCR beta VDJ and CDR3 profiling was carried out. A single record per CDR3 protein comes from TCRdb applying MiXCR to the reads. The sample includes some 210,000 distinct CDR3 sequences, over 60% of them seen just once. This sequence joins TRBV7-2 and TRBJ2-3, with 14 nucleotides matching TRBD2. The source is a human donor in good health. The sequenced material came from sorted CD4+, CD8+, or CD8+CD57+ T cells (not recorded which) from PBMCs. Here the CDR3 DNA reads TGTGCCAGCAGCTCGCCCGGGACTAGCGGGAGCCTAACTGAGGCAGATACGCAGTATTTT. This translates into CASSSPGTSGSLTEADTQYF. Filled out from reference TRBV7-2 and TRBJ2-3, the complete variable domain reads GAGVSQSPSNKVTEKGKDVELRCDPISGHTALYWYRQSLGQGLEFLIYFQGNSAPDKSGLPSDRFSAERTGGSVSTLTIQRTQQEDSAVYLCASSSPGTSGSLTEADTQYFGPGTRLTVL.